The 5 T cell receptor beta chains given below trace back to one sample, sequenced in a study of OX40 agonist ivuxolimab in advanced cancers. The assay was immunoSEQ multiplex PCR, and TCRdb's table has in-frame clones only and misses some. This sample has tens of thousands of clones; 85% to 95% occur once, and the top ten carry around 16%. The sample in question was CD4+ or CD8+ T cells sorted from blood, obtained in a trial of the OX40 agonist ivuxolimab. These receptors came from an adult with an advanced solid tumor such as melanoma, head and neck, liver or kidney cancer.

The J gene is TRBJ2-7, the V gene TRBV27; TRBD1 matches at 8 bases. The CDR3 has 14 residues. V lost 5 bases to trimming and J lost 6 bases; unmatched junction nucleotides: 9. Germline CDR1 reads MNHEY; CDR2 reads SMNVEV (reference sequence). CDR3: CASSPRTGKGEQYF. For the CDR3, the DNA is TGTGCCAGCAGTCCCAGGACAGGGAAGGGCGAGCAGTACTTC.

V gene TRBV4-3 combines with J gene TRBJ1-4; D uncertain. Germline CDR1 reads LGHNA; CDR2 reads YSLEER. This CDR3 is built from 16 residues. With 0 bases removed from V and 5 bases from J, the gap between germline ends came to 13 bases. For the CDR3, the DNA is TGCGCCAGCAGCCAAGATAAAAACGGGCGCAATGAAAAACTGTTTTTT. Its protein product is CASSQDKNGRNEKLFF.

The rearrangement uses TRBV4-3 and TRBJ2-1; D remains ambiguous. This CDR3 region has 14 residues. V lost 0 bases, J lost 9 bases, and 12 bases lay in between. Germline-derived CDR1 and CDR2 are LGHNA and YSLEER. In DNA form, the CDR3 reads TGCGCCAGCAGCCAAGATGATGGCTTATCTGAGCAGTTCTTC. This encodes CASSQDDGLSEQFF.

V and J are TRBV27 and TRBJ2-7; 8 bases agree with TRBD1. CDR3 length: 13 amino acids. Germline lookup yields CDR1 MNHEY and CDR2 SMNVEV (reference sequence). The trim removed 4 bases at V and 6 bases at J, leaving 5 bases unmatched. CDR3 nucleotide sequence: TGTGCCAGCAGTTGGACAGGGACCTCCGAGCAGTACTTC. Its translation is CASSWTGTSEQYF.

The V gene is TRBV27, the J gene TRBJ2-5, with 11 bases lining up with TRBD1. Looked up from germline, CDR1 is MNHEY and CDR2 is SMNVEV (reference sequence). The CDR3 has 17 residues. Trimming took 5 bases from V and 7 from J; bases not matched to a gene: 15. The CDR3 DNA sequence: TGTGCCAGCAGTACCACCGGGACAGGGGGGTCTTATTGGACCCAGTACTTC. The encoded protein is CASSTTGTGGSYWTQYF.